This TCR beta chain was profiled in a study of identical twins. Study-wide results and limits: Invariant populations such as MAIT and iNKT cells could partly muddle zero-insertion analyses. Reduced insertions were recorded for abundant cord blood beta clonotypes, with no such pattern in memory repertoires.

The CDR3 has 13 residues. Trimming shortened V by 6 bases and J by 2 bases, and 10 bases separated the two germline ends. Germline loops: CDR1 DFQATT, CDR2 SNEGSKA (reference sequence). This clonotype showed up just a few times. Its cognate antigen is unknown. TCRdb re-analysed the 5' RACE reads in MiXCR, keeping a single row per CDR3 protein. There are approximately 220,000 distinct CDR3 sequences in the sample; around a tenth occur only once, and over 4.5% lies in the top ten. The rearrangement uses TRBV20-1 and TRBJ2-2; no reliable D call. This TCR was recovered from a woman aged 18-29 years in good health. Sequencing used memory (CD45RO+) T cells sorted from blood. CDR3 DNA: TGCAGTGCCCCGATCGACAACACCGGGGAGCTGTTTTTT. Translated, it gives CSAPIDNTGELFF.